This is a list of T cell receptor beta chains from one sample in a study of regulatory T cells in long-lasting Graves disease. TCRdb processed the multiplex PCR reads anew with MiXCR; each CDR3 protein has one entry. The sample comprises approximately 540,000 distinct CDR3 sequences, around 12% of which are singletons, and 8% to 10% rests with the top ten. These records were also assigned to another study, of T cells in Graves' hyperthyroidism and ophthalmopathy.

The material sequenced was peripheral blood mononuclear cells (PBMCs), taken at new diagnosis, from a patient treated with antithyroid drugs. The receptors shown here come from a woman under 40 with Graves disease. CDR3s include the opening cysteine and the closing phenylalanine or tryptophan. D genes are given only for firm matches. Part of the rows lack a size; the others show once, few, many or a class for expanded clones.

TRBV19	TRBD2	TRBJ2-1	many	CASRHAASGKSYNEQFF	TGTGCCAGTAGGCACGCGGCTAGCGGGAAGTCCTACAATGAGCAGTTCTTC
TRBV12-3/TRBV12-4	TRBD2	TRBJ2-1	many	CASSLEGGRLDNEQFF	TGTGCCAGCAGTTTAGAGGGCGGGAGGCTCGACAATGAGCAGTTCTTC
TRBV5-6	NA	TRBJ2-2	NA	CASSLGQRTGELFF	TGTGCCAGCAGCTTGGGGCAACGCACCGGGGAGCTGTTTTTT
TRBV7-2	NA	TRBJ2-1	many	CASSLNFAVNEQFF	TGTGCCAGCAGCCTAAACTTCGCGGTGAATGAGCAGTTCTTC
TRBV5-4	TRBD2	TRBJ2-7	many	CASSSISGSGDEQYF	TGTGCCAGCAGCTCGATTAGCGGGAGTGGCGACGAGCAGTACTTC
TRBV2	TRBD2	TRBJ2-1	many	CATGLAGGPGNEQFF	TGTGCCACGGGACTAGCGGGAGGGCCGGGGAATGAGCAGTTCTTC
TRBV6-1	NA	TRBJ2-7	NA	CASSEAPGYYEQYF	TGTGCCAGCAGTGAAGCCCCAGGTTACTACGAGCAGTACTTC
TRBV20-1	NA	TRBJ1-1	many	CSAMTDMNTEAFF	TGCAGTGCTATGACGGACATGAACACTGAAGCTTTCTTT
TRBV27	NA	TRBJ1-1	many	CASSLKWDGEAFF	TGTGCCAGCAGTTTAAAATGGGACGGGGAAGCTTTCTTT
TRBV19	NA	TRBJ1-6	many	CASSPVTNSPLHF	TGTGCCAGTAGTCCCGTGACGAATTCACCCCTCCACTTT
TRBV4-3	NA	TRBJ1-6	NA	CASSQEVRKNSPLHF	TGCGCCAGCAGCCAAGAGGTGAGGAAGAATTCACCCCTCCACTTT
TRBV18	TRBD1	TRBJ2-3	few	CASSRNRGQGADTQYF	TGTGCCAGCTCGCGGAACAGGGGGCAAGGTGCAGATACGCAGTATTTT
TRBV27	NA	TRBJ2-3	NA	CASRRSYTDTQYF	TGTGCCAGCCGGCGCTCCTACACAGATACGCAGTATTTT
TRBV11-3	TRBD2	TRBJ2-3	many	CASSPPWTSEADTQYF	TGTGCCAGCAGCCCACCCTGGACTAGCGAGGCAGATACGCAGTATTTT
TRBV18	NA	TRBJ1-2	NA	CVSSPQENYGYTF	TGTGTCAGCTCACCACAGGAGAACTATGGCTACACCTTC
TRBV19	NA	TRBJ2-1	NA	CASSILGGSYNEQFF	TGTGCCAGTAGTATATTAGGCGGCTCCTACAATGAGCAGTTCTTC
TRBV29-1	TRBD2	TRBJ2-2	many	CSVDKLAGTGELFF	TGCAGCGTTGATAAACTAGCGGGGACCGGGGAGCTGTTTTTT
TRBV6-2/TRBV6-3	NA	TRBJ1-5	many	CASSEMGGGISSKYSNQPQHF	TGTGCCAGCAGTGAAATGGGAGGGGGGATCTCCTCAAAGTATAGCAATCAGCCCCAGCATTTT
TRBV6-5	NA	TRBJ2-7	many	CASSYSDSIYEQYF	TGTGCCAGCAGTTACTCGGACAGTATCTACGAGCAGTACTTC
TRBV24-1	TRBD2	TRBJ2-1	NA	CATSDLTGRGIHEQFF	TGTGCCACCAGTGATTTGACCGGGAGGGGTATCCATGAGCAGTTCTTC
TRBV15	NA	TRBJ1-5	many	CATGAGSNQPQHF	TGTGCCACCGGTGCAGGGTCGAATCAGCCCCAGCATTTT
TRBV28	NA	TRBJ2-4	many	CASSLTTAKNIQYF	TGTGCCAGCAGTTTAACGACCGCCAAAAACATTCAGTACTTC